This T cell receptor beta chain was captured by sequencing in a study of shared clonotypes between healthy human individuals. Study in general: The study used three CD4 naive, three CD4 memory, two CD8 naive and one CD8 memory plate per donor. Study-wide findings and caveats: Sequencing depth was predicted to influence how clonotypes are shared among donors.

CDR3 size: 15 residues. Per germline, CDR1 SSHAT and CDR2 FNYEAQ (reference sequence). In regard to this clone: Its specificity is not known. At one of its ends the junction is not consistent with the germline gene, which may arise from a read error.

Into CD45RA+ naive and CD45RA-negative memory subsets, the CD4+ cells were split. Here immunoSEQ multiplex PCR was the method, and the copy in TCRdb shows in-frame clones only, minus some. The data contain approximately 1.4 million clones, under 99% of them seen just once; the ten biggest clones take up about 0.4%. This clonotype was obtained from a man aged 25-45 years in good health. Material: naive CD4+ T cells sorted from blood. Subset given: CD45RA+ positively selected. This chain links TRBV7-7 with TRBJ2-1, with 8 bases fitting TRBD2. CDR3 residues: CASSPGSGRGNEQFF. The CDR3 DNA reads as TGTGCTAGCAGCCCTGGGAGCGGGAGAGGCAATGAGCAGTTCTTC.